This TCR beta chain stems from a study of circulating and synovial CD4+ cells in juvenile arthritis. Here immunoSEQ multiplex PCR was the method, and the copy in TCRdb shows in-frame clones only, minus some. Seen here are fewer than 35,000 clones, about 93% observed once, and the top ten hold approximately 2.9%. With V trimmed by 6 bases and J by 5 bases, 20 bases remained unmatched. This CDR3 region has 19 residues. Germline-derived CDR1 and CDR2 are PRHDT and FYEKMQ (reference sequence). Study-wide points: Circulating pathogenic-like lymphocytes shared a substantially higher fraction of CDR3 sequences with synovium than bulk blood. These repertoires were less diverse than bulk blood CD4 repertoires. CPL and bulk CD4 samples differed at least tenfold in T cell genomes. Shared-clonotype fractions with synovium likely underestimate full repertoire overlap.

To note about this clone: What it binds is not known.

This TCR was sampled from a human donor with juvenile idiopathic arthritis. This rearrangement joins TRBV13 to TRBJ2-3; 10 nucleotides align to TRBD1. Sequenced input: CD4+ T cells from blood. CDR3 coding DNA: TGTGCCAGCAGGGGTATGGGGAGGAGCGACAGGGGGCTGGGAGATACGCAGTATTTT. It yields the protein CASRGMGRSDRGLGDTQYF. The full variable domain, in which reference TRBV13 and TRBJ2-3 provide the parts outside the CDR3, is AAGVIQSPRHLIKEKRETATLKCYPIPRHDTVYWYQQGPGQDPQFLISFYEKMQSDKGSIPDRFSAQQFSDYHSELNMSSLELGDSALYFCASRGMGRSDRGLGDTQYFGPGTRLTVL.